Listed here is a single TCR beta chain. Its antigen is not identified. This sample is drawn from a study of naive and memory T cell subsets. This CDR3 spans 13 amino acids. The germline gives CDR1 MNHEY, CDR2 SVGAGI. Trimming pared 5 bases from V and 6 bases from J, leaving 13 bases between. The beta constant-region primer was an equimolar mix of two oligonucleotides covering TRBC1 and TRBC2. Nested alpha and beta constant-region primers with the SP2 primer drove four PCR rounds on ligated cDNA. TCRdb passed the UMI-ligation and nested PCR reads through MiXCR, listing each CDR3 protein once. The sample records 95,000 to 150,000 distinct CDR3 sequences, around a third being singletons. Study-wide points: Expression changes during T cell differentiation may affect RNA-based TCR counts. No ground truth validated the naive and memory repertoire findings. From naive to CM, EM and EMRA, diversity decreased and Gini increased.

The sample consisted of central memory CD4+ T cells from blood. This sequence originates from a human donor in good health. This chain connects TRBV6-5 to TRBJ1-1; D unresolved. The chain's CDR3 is CASSDIGVSEAFF. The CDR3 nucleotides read TGTGCCAGCAGTGACATAGGAGTTTCTGAAGCTTTCTTT.